The 9 T cell receptor beta chains listed next were all sequenced from one sample in a study of spatial heterogeneity in lung cancer. Time point meaning: sample taken at primary tumor resection. Whole-study results and caveats: The number of expanded tumor alpha and beta chains correlated with mutation number.

TCRdb analysed the 5' RACE reads with MiXCR anew, one entry per CDR3 protein. The sample consists of some 9,800 distinct CDR3 sequences, around 6% of them appearing once. No antigen is known for these receptors. The source material was lung tumor tissue, sampled at surgery. The receptors originated from a male donor with early-stage non-small cell lung cancer.

Concerning this clonotype itself: The size of this beta chain means little, since it is a stray read in a library made for alpha chains. The rearrangement uses TRBV7-9 and TRBJ1-3; maybe TRBD1 (6 bases). The CDR3 sequence is 13 residues long. The germline V gene encodes CDR1 SEHNR and CDR2 FQNEAQ (reference sequence). V lost 2 bases and J lost 8, with 10 bases in between. CDR3 sequence reads: CASSLNRDHTIYF. The CDR3 DNA reads TGTGCCAGCAGCTTAAACAGGGACCACACCATATATTTT.

This clonotype is labeled medium-sized. The library was built for alpha chains, so this beta chain is an off-target read and its size means little. J is TRBJ2-1 and V is TRBV7-8; TRBD2 matches 10 bases. CDR3 length equals 14 residues. The V and J ends lost 8 bases and 2 bases, in that order; junction bases with no gene match: 3. Germline lookup yields CDR1 SGHVS and CDR2 FQNEAQ. CDR3: CASGGTSAYNEQFF. CDR3 nucleotide sequence: TGTGCCAGCGGAGGGACTAGCGCCTACAATGAGCAGTTCTTC.

At least ten counts were recorded for this clonotype. This beta chain is an unintended read in a library built for alpha chains; its size means little. V usage is TRBV2 and J usage is TRBJ2-7; 7 bases map to TRBD2. Germline CDR1 SNHLY, CDR2 FYNNEI. V shed 4 bases, J shed 6 bases, and the junction held 3 bases outside the gene matches. The CDR3 runs 12 residues. The CDR3 region is CASSVGGGEQYV. DNA of the CDR3: TGTGCCAGCAGTGTTGGGGGGGGCGAGCAGTACGTC.

This clonotype was seen ten or more times. Being off target in a library aimed at alpha chains, this beta chain has a size of little meaning. The V gene is TRBV6-5, the J gene TRBJ2-3; D ambiguous. Germline V gene data show CDR1 as MNHEY and CDR2 as SVGAGI. This CDR3 contains 15 residues. V was cut by 3 bases and J by 2 bases, with 12 bases left in between. For the CDR3, the DNA is TGTGCCAGCAGTTATGATCGGAAAATCACAGATACGCAGTATTTT. Translated: CASSYDRKITDTQYF.

In its sample, this clonotype was seen many times. This beta chain is a stray sequence in a library constructed for alpha chains; its clone size is not meaningful. The chain combines TRBV12-3 or TRBV12-4 with TRBJ2-1; tentative D call: TRBD2 (7 bases). This CDR3 comprises 15 residues. The ends were cut back, 5 bases at V and 8 bases at J, with 19 bases in the middle. The CDR3 protein is CASSRGSSGLYEQFF. The CDR3 DNA sequence: TGTGCCAGCAGTAGGGGGAGTAGCGGGCTATATGAGCAGTTCTTC.

At least ten counts were recorded for this clonotype. This beta chain is off target for a library built for alpha chains, so its abundance means little. The chain joins TRBV10-3 to TRBJ2-7, with D unclear. There are 15 residues in the CDR3. The germline V gene has CDR1 ENHRY and CDR2 SYGVKD. With 2 bases removed from V and 0 bases from J, the gap between germline ends came to 11 bases. CDR3 in amino acids: CAISEPRALSYEQYF. Here the CDR3 DNA reads TGTGCCATCAGTGAGCCCCGCGCCCTCTCCTACGAGCAGTACTTC.

This clonotype has a single count. Because this beta chain is a stray read in a library intended to capture alpha chains, its abundance should not be given much weight. The rearrangement uses TRBV12-3 or TRBV12-4 and TRBJ2-6, with unresolved D. Deletions cut 2 bases from V and 1 base from J, with 3 bases between. The CDR3 consists of 14 residues. The CDR3 loop reads CASSLWSGANVLTF. In DNA form, the CDR3 reads TGTGCCAGCAGTTTATGGTCTGGGGCCAACGTCCTGACTTTC.

Concerning this clonotype: A library made for alpha chains picked up this beta chain off target, so its size means little. The chain joins TRBV7-2 to TRBJ2-1; D is possibly TRBD1 or TRBD2 (5 bases each). Germline loops: CDR1 SGHTA, CDR2 FQGNSA. The CDR3 consists of 14 residues. V lost 1 base and J lost 6, with 10 bases in between. The chain's CDR3 is CASSLERGGNEQFF. In DNA form, the CDR3 reads TGTGCCAGCAGCTTAGAACGGGGCGGCAATGAGCAGTTCTTC.

This clonotype has a count of ten or more. With the library built for alpha chains, this beta chain is off target and its frequency is not meaningful. The genes are TRBV20-1 and TRBJ2-1; D call uncertain. V shed 7 bases and J shed 9 bases, with 10 bases lying between them. The CDR3 runs to 10 residues. The germline V gene encodes CDR1 DFQATT and CDR2 SNEGSKA (reference sequence). The CDR3 loop is CSGGYGEQFF. The DNA for the CDR3 is TGCAGTGGGGGTTACGGTGAGCAGTTCTTC.